The present TCR beta chain was sequenced within a study of OX40 agonist ivuxolimab in advanced cancers. Overall study: It was permissible to have had prior anti-PD-1, anti-PD-L1 or anti-CTLA-4 therapy, and approximately 38% had some. Partial responses were achieved by three patients: one hepatocellular carcinoma, two cutaneous melanoma. Overall study findings and caveats: Both CD4+ and CD8+ T cell populations in blood had undergone clonal expansion by week 6 at 0.1 to 3.0 mg/kg.

Profiled with immunoSEQ multiplex PCR; TCRdb holds only in-frame clones, not every one. The sample consists of 85,000 or so clones, around 86% of them appearing once. A word on this clone: What it binds is not known.

V lost 7 bases to trimming and J lost 2 bases; unmatched junction nucleotides: 3. CDR3 size: 14 residues. Per germline, CDR1 MDHEN and CDR2 SYDVKM. Peripheral blood came from all dose cohorts at three timepoints. The chain links TRBV28 to TRBJ2-2; 8 bases match TRBD2. The sample was CD4+ or CD8+ T cells sorted from blood, taken in a trial of the OX40 agonist ivuxolimab. The clonotype originates from an adult with an advanced solid tumor such as melanoma, head and neck, liver or kidney cancer. Written as DNA, the CDR3 is TGTGCCAGCACACGGGGGGGCAACACCGGGGAGCTGTTTTTT. Amino acids: CASTRGGNTGELFF. Combining the CDR3 with reference TRBV28 and TRBJ2-2 gives the whole variable domain DVKVTQSSRYLVKRTGEKVFLECVQDMDHENMFWYRQDPGLGLRLIYFSYDVKMKEKGDIPEGYSVSREKKERFSLILESASTNQTSMYLCASTRGGNTGELFFGEGSRLTVL.